This is a list of T cell receptor beta chains from one sample in a study of esophageal squamous cell carcinoma under preoperative chemotherapy. TCRdb called the PCR reads again in MiXCR, with one record for every CDR3 protein. The data show about 32,000 distinct CDR3 sequences, about half seen once. The sample here was taken from a patient given preoperative chemotherapy. The receptors come from a human donor with esophageal squamous cell carcinoma. The donor label of this sample is uncertain. Both conserved end residues are part of each CDR3. D genes are given only for firm matches. Where a row states a size, it is once, few, many or the class of an expanded clone; other rows omit it.

j_call	v_call	d_call	clone_size	cdr3_nt	cdr3_aa
TRBJ2-5	TRBV11-2	TRBD2	few	TGTGCCAGCAGCTTAGATTGGTTACTAGCGGAGAGACCCCAGTACTTC	CASSLDWLLAERPQYF
TRBJ2-4	TRBV12-3/TRBV12-4	TRBD2	NA	TGTGCCAGCCGCGCTACGGGGGGGGGAGCCACAGATATGCAGTACTTC	CASRATGGGATDMQYF
TRBJ2-3	TRBV7-3	NA	NA	TGTGCCAGCAGCCCAGGGACGAGCGGGTGGGCCAAAGATACGCAGTATTTT	CASSPGTSGWAKDTQYF
TRBJ1-5	TRBV19	TRBD1	few	TGTGCCAGTAGTCCCGGGACAGCGTATAGCAATCAGCCCCAGCATTTT	CASSPGTAYSNQPQHF
TRBJ2-2	TRBV4-1	NA	NA	TGCGCCAGCAGCTGGGTTAACACCGGGGAGCTGTTTTTT	CASSWVNTGELFF
TRBJ2-3	TRBV7-2	TRBD2	NA	TGTGCCAGCAGCCCCGAAGCGGGGGTTACCGGGGCGCAGTATTTT	CASSPEAGVTGAQYF
TRBJ2-3	TRBV12-3/TRBV12-4	TRBD1	few	TGTGCCAGCAGTTTCAAAGGGGGCGGGCAGTATTTT	CASSFKGGGQYF
TRBJ1-5	TRBV6-5	NA	many	TGTGCCAGCAGTTACTCTACCCGGGGTGGTAATCAGCCCCAGCATTTT	CASSYSTRGGNQPQHF
TRBJ2-5	TRBV4-2	TRBD2	few	TGTGCCAGCAGCCAAGACCTACTAGCGGGGGGTTTGGGTGAGGGGGAGCAGTACTTC	CASSQDLLAGGLGEGEQYF
TRBJ2-7	TRBV20-1	NA	once	TGCAGTGCTGGGGCTGAGTTTAGCTACGAGCAGTACTTC	CSAGAEFSYEQYF
TRBJ2-7	TRBV7-3	NA	NA	TGTGCCAGCAGCGTGGGACTCGGGGGCCGTGACCAAGATACGCAGTACTTC	CASSVGLGGRDQDTQYF
TRBJ2-3	TRBV6-4	NA	many	TGTGCCAGCAGTGACTCTGTAGGGGACGCCGCAGATACGCAGTATTTT	CASSDSVGDAADTQYF
TRBJ2-5	TRBV12-3/TRBV12-4	TRBD1	NA	TGTGCCAGCAGTTCTCTGGACAGGGGAGAAGAGACCCAGTACTTC	CASSSLDRGEETQYF
TRBJ2-3	TRBV7-2	NA	NA	TGTGCCGCGGGCCTCTGGGGACTTTACACAGATACCCAGTATTTT	CAAGLWGLYTDTQYF
TRBJ2-1	TRBV7-2	TRBD2	few	TGTGCCAGCAGCTTAGTGAGGTGGGAGGGCCCGGGGAATGAGCAGTTCTTC	CASSLVRWEGPGNEQFF